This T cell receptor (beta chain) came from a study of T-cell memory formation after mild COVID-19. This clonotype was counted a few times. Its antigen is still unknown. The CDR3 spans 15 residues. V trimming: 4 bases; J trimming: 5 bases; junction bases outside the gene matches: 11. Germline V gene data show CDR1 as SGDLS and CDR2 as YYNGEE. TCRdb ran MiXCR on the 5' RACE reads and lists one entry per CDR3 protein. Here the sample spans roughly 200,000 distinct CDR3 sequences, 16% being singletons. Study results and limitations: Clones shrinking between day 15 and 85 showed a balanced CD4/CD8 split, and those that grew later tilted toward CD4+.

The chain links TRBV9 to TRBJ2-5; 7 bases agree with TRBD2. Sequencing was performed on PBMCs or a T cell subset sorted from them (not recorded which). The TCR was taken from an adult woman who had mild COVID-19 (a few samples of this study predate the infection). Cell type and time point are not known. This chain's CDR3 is CASSFGTIVGETQYF. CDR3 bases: TGTGCCAGCAGCTTCGGGACTATCGTGGGGGAGACCCAGTACTTC.